This T cell receptor beta chain was sequenced in a study of blood T cell repertoires in COVID-19. The cohort comprised adults aged about 18 to 90 years residing in under 25 US areas. Profiled with immunoSEQ multiplex PCR; TCRdb holds only in-frame clones, not every one. Counted here are roughly 190,000 clones, about 90% occurring once; the ten biggest clones make up 2% to 2.5%. CDR3 size: 14 residues. Germline-derived CDR1 and CDR2 are SGHDN and FVKESK. V was pared by 1 base and J by 1 base, with 7 bases between. Sequenced: PBMCs or T cells enriched from blood (not recorded which). This TCR came from a woman aged 25 to 39 who had recovered from COVID-19. The chain links TRBV14 to TRBJ1-1; possible D gene TRBD1, 5 bases. For the CDR3, the DNA is TGTGCCAGCAGCCAAGTTACAGGGAACACTGAAGCTTTCTTT. Its translation: CASSQVTGNTEAFF. The whole variable domain, remainder taken from reference TRBV14 and TRBJ1-1, is EAGVTQFPSHSVIEKGQTVTLRCDPISGHDNLYWYRRVMGKEIKFLLHFVKESKQDESGMPNNRFLAERTGGTYSTLKVQPAELEDSGVYFCASSQVTGNTEAFFGQGTRLTVV.